The T cell receptor (beta chain) under discussion was sequenced for a study of CXCR3-negative and CXCR3-positive naive CD8 T cells. At the level of the study: The TRB read total, approximately 150 million, broke down to about 1.5 +/- 0.3 million reads per library.

5' RACE that incorporated UMI labels was used to prepare the TRB cDNA libraries. For each CDR3 protein, TCRdb gives one entry from its re-call of the 5' RACE reads, without DNA. The sample table sets out roughly 48,000 distinct CDR3 sequences. Germline CDR1 LGHNA, CDR2 YNFKEQ. The CDR3 covers 14 residues. With regard to this clonotype: The antigen is unknown.

Study-wide results and limits: Once cells were cryopreserved, CXCR3 expression went down partly, and most assays used fresh PBMCs. Memory cells diverged, while naive CXCR3-positive and CXCR3-negative cells had similar TRBV-TRBJ usage.

Sequences were obtained from memory CD8+ T cells from blood. The sequence came from a human donor in good health. Some clones in this sample may be carry-over from other donors' samples. This sequence joins TRBV4-2 and TRBJ2-5. CDR3 protein: CASSQDPAEETQYF.